Each of the 23 T cell receptor beta chains below was sequenced from the same sample in a study of CD8+CD57+ T cells in acquired aplastic anemia. Genomic DNA served as template for TCR beta VDJ and CDR3 profiling. TCRdb passed the reads through MiXCR, listing each CDR3 protein once. The sample shows tens of thousands of distinct CDR3 sequences, approximately 46% of them seen only once. The source material was sorted CD4+, CD8+, or CD8+CD57+ T cells (not recorded which) from PBMCs. These receptors were obtained from a human donor in good health, serving as a control.

Details on this clonotype: A much larger clonotype is one base distant, so this may be a read error. This rearrangement joins TRBV7-9 to TRBJ1-4; D unclear. The V gene's germline CDR1 is SEHNR and CDR2 FQNEAQ (reference sequence). The CDR3 length is 12 residues. CDR3 sequence (DNA): TGTGCCTGCAGCCCCGATAATGAAAAACTGTTTTTT. It translates to CACSPDNEKLFF.

In the case of this clonotype: Germline and junction disagree at one end, which may indicate a read error. This chain joins TRBV12-3 or TRBV12-4 and TRBJ1-2; D uncertain. The CDR3 contains 8 residues. CDR3 DNA sequence: TGTGCCAGCAGCCCAGCTACATTC. Its protein product is CASSPATF.

As for this clonotype: The CDR3 ends on some other residue instead of the conserved phenylalanine or tryptophan, so this is likely a read error. No DNA is shown, since the ends of the CDR3 on it are uncertain; the CDR3 is the one TCRdb lists. The V call is TRBV7-9, the J call TRBJ2-3. The germline gives CDR1 SEHNR, CDR2 FQNEAQ (reference sequence). The CDR3 has 9 residues if both end residues are counted. CDR3 residues: CASSLVAVL.

This clonotype was seen a handful of times. This rearrangement joins TRBV10-3 to TRBJ2-1; the D gene is possibly TRBD2 (5 bases). The ends were cut back, 11 bases at V and 2 bases at J, with 13 bases in the middle. The CDR3 has 13 residues. Germline assignment: CDR1 ENHRY and CDR2 SYGVKD. The CDR3 DNA is TGTGCCTCTTCGAGAGGGACCTACAATGAGCAGTTCTTC. It yields the protein CASSRGTYNEQFF.

This clonotype was seen ten or more times. CDR3 bases: TGCGCCAGCAGTGACGGGGATTTTTCTGGAAACACCATATATTTT. Translated, it gives CASSDGDFSGNTIYF. The gene calls are TRBV10-1 and TRBJ1-3; no reliable D call. V was shortened by 3 bases and J by 1 base, with 10 bases between the two germline ends. The CDR3 runs to 15 residues. From germline, CDR1 is WNHNN and CDR2 SYGVQD (reference sequence).

This clonotype occurred a few times. The chain carries TRBV19 and TRBJ1-6, with a weak D call TRBD1 (5 bases). Germline V gene sequence: CDR1 LNHDA, CDR2 SQIVND (reference sequence). This CDR3 is 14 amino acids long. Trimming took 7 bases from V and 6 from J, leaving 13 bases between them. The CDR3 region has the DNA TGTGCCAGTAAAGTCGGACACACTAATTCACCCCTCCACTTT. Protein sequence: CASKVGHTNSPLHF. Complete variable domain (other parts from reference TRBV19 and TRBJ1-6): DGGITQSPKYLFRKEGQNVTLSCEQNLNHDAMYWYRQDPGQGLRLIYYSQIVNDFQKGDIAEGYSVSREKKESFPLTVTSAQKNPTAFYLCASKVGHTNSPLHFGNGTRLTVT.

The sample holds a few counts of this clonotype. The V call is TRBV27, the J call TRBJ1-2, with 9 bases fitting TRBD1. Germline V gene sequence: CDR1 MNHEY, CDR2 SMNVEV (reference sequence). The CDR3 consists of 15 residues. With V trimmed by 6 bases and J by 6 bases, 11 bases remained unmatched. Written as DNA, the CDR3 is TGTGCCAGCAGGGACCCCGGACAGGGGTCTCATGGCTACACCTTC. Its translation is CASRDPGQGSHGYTF.

Remarks on this clonotype: This could be a read error, since a much larger clone is one nucleotide away. The J gene is TRBJ1-2, the V gene TRBV2; D remains unclear. V lost 4 bases and J 6 bases, leaving 9 bases between the germline ends. Germline loops: CDR1 SNHLY, CDR2 FYNNEI. This CDR3 is 12 amino acids long. The CDR3 DNA follows: TGTGCCAGCAGTGCGCGGTTAGATGGCTACACCTTC. It specifies CASSARLDGYTF.

The rearrangement uses TRBV7-9 and TRBJ2-3; D assignment may be TRBD1 or TRBD2 (5 bases each). With 4 bases removed from V and 4 bases from J, the gap between germline ends came to 9 bases. CDR1 and CDR2 (germline): SEHNR, FQNEAQ (reference sequence). This CDR3 contains 13 residues. The chain's CDR3 is CASSSLGPDTQYF. CDR3 DNA: TGTGCCAGCAGCTCCCTGGGACCAGATACGCAGTATTTT.

About this clonotype itself: This may be a read error: a much more frequent sequence differs by one nucleotide. V gene TRBV11-1 combines with J gene TRBJ1-2; D unclear. The CDR3 runs 16 residues. CDR1 is SGHAT, CDR2 FQDESV, per germline (reference sequence). The CDR3 region has the DNA TGTGCCGGCAGCTTAGCCATTTCGTGGGAGGACTATGGCTACACCTTC. This gives the protein CAGSLAISWEDYGYTF.

This clonotype was seen once. The V and J genes are TRBV29-1 and TRBJ1-5; D uncertain. The germline gives CDR1 SQVTM, CDR2 ANQGSEA. The CDR3 has 15 residues. The CDR3 region has the DNA TGCAGAGATCGGAGGGAGGGATATAGCAATCAGCCCCAGCATTTT. It codes for CRDRREGYSNQPQHF.

This clonotype was counted between two and nine times. This chain uses TRBV30 with TRBJ2-2; TRBD1 matches 10 bases. The CDR3 spans 14 residues. Trimming took 7 bases from V and 3 from J; bases not matched to a gene: 5. The germline CDR1 and CDR2 sequences are GTSNPN and SVGIG (reference sequence). CDR3 sequence reads: CASPGTGDTGELFF. The CDR3 bases are TGTGCCTCTCCCGGGACAGGGGACACCGGGGAGCTGTTTTTT.

Regarding this clonotype: A much larger clone differs from this one at a single base, so this may be a read error. This sequence joins TRBV7-9 and TRBJ1-1; perhaps TRBD1 as D (6 bases). Germline V gene data show CDR1 as SEHNR and CDR2 as FQNEAQ (reference sequence). V dropped 6 bases and J dropped 3 bases, with 14 bases sitting between them. This CDR3 has 14 amino acids. The CDR3 loop is CASRARGADTEAFF. CDR3 DNA: TGTGCCAGCAGAGCACGGGGGGCCGACACTGAAGCTTTCTTT. Full variable domain (missing parts from reference TRBV7-9 and TRBJ1-1): DTGVSQNPRHKITKRGQNVTFRCDPISEHNRLYWYRQTLGQGPEFLTYFQNEAQLEKSRLLSDRFSAERPKGSFSTLEIQRTEQGDSAMYLCASRARGADTEAFFGQGTRLTVV.

This clonotype has only one observation. CDR3 sequence reads: CASSERGIPYEQYF. The CDR3 bases are TGCGCCAGCAGTGAGAGAGGGATTCCCTACGAGCAGTACTTC. This sequence joins TRBV10-1 and TRBJ2-7, with D possibly being TRBD2 (5 bases). The V end was cut by 2 bases, the J end by 2 bases, with 10 bases between. The CDR3 is 14 residues long. Looked up from germline, CDR1 is WNHNN and CDR2 is SYGVQD (reference sequence).

This clonotype was picked up a small number of times. V usage is TRBV11-2 and J usage is TRBJ2-3, with 7 positions matching TRBD2. The trim removed 5 bases at V and 3 bases at J, leaving 5 bases unmatched. CDR3 length: 14 residues. Per the germline V gene, CDR1 is SGHAT and CDR2 is FQNNGV. The CDR3 region is CASSANGGTDTQYF. CDR3 nucleotide sequence: TGTGCCAGCAGCGCCAACGGGGGGACAGATACGCAGTATTTT.

This clonotype was counted at least ten times. The chain couples TRBV6-1 to TRBJ1-2; D unresolved. The CDR3 contains 12 residues. V dropped 6 bases and J dropped 4 bases, with 9 bases sitting between them. CDR1 and CDR2 from the germline V gene are MNHNS and SASEGT. The CDR3 DNA follows: TGTGCCAGCAGGTCTGCACTCTATGGCTACACCTTC. Its protein product is CASRSALYGYTF.

Concerning this clonotype: This sequence may be a read error, since a much larger clone differs from it by one base. V usage is TRBV16 and J usage is TRBJ1-4; no reliable D call. Germline lookup yields CDR1 KGHSY and CDR2 FQNENV. There are 15 residues in the CDR3. Here the CDR3 DNA reads TGTGCCAGCAGCCAATCCCCGGGGATCGAGGAAAGACTGTTTTTT. It yields the protein CASSQSPGIEERLFF.

This clonotype was seen repeatedly, ten times or more. This chain uses TRBV4-1 with TRBJ2-7, with D possibly TRBD1 on 6 matching bases. The CDR3 totals 14 residues. Germline CDR1 MGHRA, CDR2 YSYEKL. V was clipped by 0 bases and J by 4 bases, with 10 bases between them. The CDR3 DNA reads TGCGCCAGCAGCCAAGATATCAGGGGATACGAGCAGTACTTC. Amino acids: CASSQDIRGYEQYF.

The chain links TRBV10-3 to TRBJ2-7; 10 nucleotides align to TRBD1. In germline, CDR1 is ENHRY, CDR2 SYGVKD. CDR3 size: 13 residues. Trimming cost V 10 bases and J 0 bases; bases outside gene matches: 3. CDR3 DNA: TGTGCCAGCGACAGGGGGCTCTCCTACGAGCAGTACTTC. Its protein is CASDRGLSYEQYF.

The genes are TRBV2 and TRBJ2-5; the D call may be TRBD1 or TRBD2 (5 bases each). V lost 4 bases to trimming and J lost 2 bases, with 8 bases between them. Germline V CDR1 and CDR2: SNHLY, FYNNEI. The CDR3 totals 13 residues. The CDR3 sequence: CASSGDQQETQYF. The CDR3, as DNA: TGTGCCAGCAGTGGGGACCAACAAGAGACCCAGTACTTC.

Many counts were recorded for this clonotype. This may arise from a read error, as a much more abundant clone is one base away. The CDR3 bases are TGTGCCAGCAGTGGGGTGTTTGACAGTCACCATGGCTACACCTTC. As protein: CASSGVFDSHHGYTF. The genes are TRBV2 and TRBJ1-2, with a tentative D call TRBD1 (5 bases). Per germline, CDR1 SNHLY and CDR2 FYNNEI. The CDR3 consists of 15 residues. The V gene lost 4 bases and the J gene lost 6 bases, with 18 bases spanning the gap.

This clonotype was counted ten times or more. The J gene is TRBJ1-2, the V gene TRBV7-9, with TRBD1 matching over 9 bases. The J segment lost 2 bases and the V segment lost 4 bases, leaving 2 bases of the junction unmatched. CDR1 SEHNR and CDR2 FQNEAQ come from the germline V gene (reference sequence). The CDR3 contains 14 residues. CDR3 bases: TGTGCCAGCAGCTCAGGGACAGGGAACTATGGCTACACCTTC. Residues: CASSSGTGNYGYTF.

The sample holds many counts of this clonotype. This chain links TRBV9 with TRBJ2-7; 8 bases map to TRBD2. Germline CDR1 and CDR2: SGDLS and YYNGEE. This CDR3 has 13 amino acids. The junction had 2 bases not matched to a gene; V was cut back by 0 bases and J by 6 bases. The CDR3 sequence: CASSVGSGGEQYF. The CDR3 region has the DNA TGTGCCAGCAGCGTAGGGAGCGGGGGCGAGCAGTACTTC.